One and the same sample provided the 4 T cell receptor beta chains below, sequenced in a study of blood T cell repertoires in COVID-19. Some clones are missing from TCRdb's copy, which holds only in-frame ones; the method was immunoSEQ multiplex PCR. The sample holds around 67,000 clones; roughly 80% are singletons and the top ten take roughly 15%. The specimen was peripheral blood. The receptors come from an elderly man with active COVID-19.

As concerns this clone: One end of the junction varies from germline; a read error may be responsible. The chain is built from TRBV7-7 and TRBJ2-3; 8 nucleotides line up with TRBD2. Germline-derived CDR1 and CDR2 are SSHAT and FNYEAQ (reference sequence). This CDR3 has 15 amino acids. The CDR3 sequence is CASSSTGGNTDTQYF. CDR3 coding DNA: TGTGCTAGCAGCTCGACGGGAGGGAACACAGATACGCAGTATTTT.

The chain is built from TRBV6-2 or TRBV6-3 and TRBJ1-1; 8 bases are a match to TRBD1. The CDR3 runs 15 residues. Losses at the gene ends were 6 bases for V and 5 bases for J; bases not matched to a gene: 11. The germline CDR1 and CDR2 sequences are MNHEY and SVGEGT. DNA of the CDR3: TGTGCCAGCAGCCTGGACAGGGTGAGGGGGACTGAAGCTTTCTTT. Protein: CASSLDRVRGTEAFF.

The genes are TRBV7-9 and TRBJ1-2; 8 bases are a match to TRBD1. Germline CDR1 reads SEHNR; CDR2 reads FQNEAQ (reference sequence). The junction had 10 bases not matched to a gene; V was cut back by 6 bases and J by 4 bases. The length of the CDR3 is 15 residues. CDR3 coding DNA: TGTGCCAGCAGAGGAGACAGGGGCAAGATCTATGGCTACACCTTC. As protein: CASRGDRGKIYGYTF. The entire variable domain, with the rest obtained from reference TRBV7-9 and TRBJ1-2, is as follows: DTGVSQNPRHKITKRGQNVTFRCDPISEHNRLYWYRQTLGQGPEFLTYFQNEAQLEKSRLLSDRFSAERPKGSFSTLEIQRTEQGDSAMYLCASRGDRGKIYGYTFGSGTRLTVV.

The rearrangement uses TRBV19 and TRBJ1-5; D is unclear. This CDR3 comprises 13 residues. Germline CDR1 is LNHDA and CDR2 is SQIVND (reference sequence). Trimming stripped 0 bases from V and 4 bases from J, with 4 bases between. In DNA form, the CDR3 reads TGTGCCAGTAGTATAGAGCGGAATCAGCCCCAGCATTTT. Its translation: CASSIERNQPQHF.